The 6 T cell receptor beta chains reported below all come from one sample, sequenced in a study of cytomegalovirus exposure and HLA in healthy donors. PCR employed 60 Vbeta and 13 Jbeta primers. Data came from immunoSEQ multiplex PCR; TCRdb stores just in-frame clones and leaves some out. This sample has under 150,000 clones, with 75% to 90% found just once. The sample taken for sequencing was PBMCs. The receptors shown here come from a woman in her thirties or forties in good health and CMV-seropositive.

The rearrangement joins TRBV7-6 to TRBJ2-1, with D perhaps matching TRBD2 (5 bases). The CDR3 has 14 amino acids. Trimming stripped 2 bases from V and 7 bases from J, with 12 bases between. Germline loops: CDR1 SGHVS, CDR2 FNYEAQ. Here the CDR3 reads CASSLQFRGNEQFF. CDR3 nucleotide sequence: TGTGCCAGCAGCTTACAATTTCGCGGGAATGAGCAGTTCTTC. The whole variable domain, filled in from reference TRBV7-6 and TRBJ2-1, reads GAGVSQSPRYKVTKRGQDVALRCDPISGHVSLYWYRQALGQGPEFLTYFNYEAQQDKSGLPNDRFSAERPEGSISTLTIQRTEQRDSAMYRCASSLQFRGNEQFFGPGTRLTVL.

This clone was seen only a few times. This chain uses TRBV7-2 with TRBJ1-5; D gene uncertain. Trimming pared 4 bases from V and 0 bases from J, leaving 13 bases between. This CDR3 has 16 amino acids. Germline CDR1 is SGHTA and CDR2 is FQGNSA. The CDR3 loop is CASSSGNSGSNQPQHF. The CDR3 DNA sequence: TGTGCCAGCAGCTCTGGAAACAGTGGTAGCAATCAGCCCCAGCATTTT.

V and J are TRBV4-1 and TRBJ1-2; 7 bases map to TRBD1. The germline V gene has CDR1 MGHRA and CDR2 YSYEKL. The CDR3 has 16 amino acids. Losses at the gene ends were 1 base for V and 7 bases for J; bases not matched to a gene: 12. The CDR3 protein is CASSQGGQFKLLGYTF. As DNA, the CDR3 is TGCGCCAGCAGCCAAGGGGGACAGTTTAAGTTGCTTGGCTACACCTTC.

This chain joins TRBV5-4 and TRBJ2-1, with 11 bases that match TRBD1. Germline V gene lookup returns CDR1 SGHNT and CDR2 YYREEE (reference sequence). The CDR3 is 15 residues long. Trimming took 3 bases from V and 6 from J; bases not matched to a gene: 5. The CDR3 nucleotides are TGTGCCAGCAGCTCTGGACAGGGGGCGTTCAATGAGCAGTTCTTC. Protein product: CASSSGQGAFNEQFF.

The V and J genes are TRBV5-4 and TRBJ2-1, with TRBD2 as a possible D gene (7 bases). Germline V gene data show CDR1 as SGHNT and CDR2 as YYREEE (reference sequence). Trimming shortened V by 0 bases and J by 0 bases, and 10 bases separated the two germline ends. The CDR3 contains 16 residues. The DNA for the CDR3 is TGTGCCAGCAGCTTGGCGGCGGGGGCCTCCTACAATGAGCAGTTCTTC. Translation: CASSLAAGASYNEQFF.

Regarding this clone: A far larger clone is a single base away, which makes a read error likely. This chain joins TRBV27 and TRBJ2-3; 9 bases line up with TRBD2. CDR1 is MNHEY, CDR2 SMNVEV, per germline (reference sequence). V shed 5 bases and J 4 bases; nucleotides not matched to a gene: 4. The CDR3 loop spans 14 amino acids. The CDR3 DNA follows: TGTGCCAGCAGTCCGGGACTAGCTGCAGATACGCAGTATTTT. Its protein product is CASSPGLAADTQYF.